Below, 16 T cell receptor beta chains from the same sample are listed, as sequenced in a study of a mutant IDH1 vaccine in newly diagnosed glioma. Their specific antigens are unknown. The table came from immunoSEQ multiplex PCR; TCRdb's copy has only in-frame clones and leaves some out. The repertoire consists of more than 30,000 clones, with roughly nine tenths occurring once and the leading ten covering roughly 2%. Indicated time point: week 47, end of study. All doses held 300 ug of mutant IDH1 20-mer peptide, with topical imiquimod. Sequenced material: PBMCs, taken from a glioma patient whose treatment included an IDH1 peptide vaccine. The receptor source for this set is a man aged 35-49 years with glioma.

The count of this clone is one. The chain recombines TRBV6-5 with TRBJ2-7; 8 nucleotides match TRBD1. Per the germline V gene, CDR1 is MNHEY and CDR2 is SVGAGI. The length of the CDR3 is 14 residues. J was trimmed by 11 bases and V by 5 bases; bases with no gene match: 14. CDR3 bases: TGTGCCAGCAGTCAATACCCCGGACAGGGAAGGAAGTACGTC. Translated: CASSQYPGQGRKYV.

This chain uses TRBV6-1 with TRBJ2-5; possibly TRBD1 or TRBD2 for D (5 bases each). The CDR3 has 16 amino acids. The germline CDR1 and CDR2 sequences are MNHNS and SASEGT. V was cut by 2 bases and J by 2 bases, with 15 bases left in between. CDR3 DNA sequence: TGTGCCAGCAGTGAATTAACGGGACCGCTTCAAGAGACCCAGTACTTC. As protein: CASSELTGPLQETQYF.

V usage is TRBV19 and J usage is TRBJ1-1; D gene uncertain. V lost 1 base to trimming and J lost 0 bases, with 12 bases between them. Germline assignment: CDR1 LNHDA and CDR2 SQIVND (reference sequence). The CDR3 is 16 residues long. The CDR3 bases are TGTGCCAGTAGTATAGGTACCTTTGACATGAACACTGAAGCTTTCTTT. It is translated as CASSIGTFDMNTEAFF. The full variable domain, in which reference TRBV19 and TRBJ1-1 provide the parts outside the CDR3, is DGGITQSPKYLFRKEGQNVTLSCEQNLNHDAMYWYRQDPGQGLRLIYYSQIVNDFQKGDIAEGYSVSREKKESFPLTVTSAQKNPTAFYLCASSIGTFDMNTEAFFGQGTRLTVV.

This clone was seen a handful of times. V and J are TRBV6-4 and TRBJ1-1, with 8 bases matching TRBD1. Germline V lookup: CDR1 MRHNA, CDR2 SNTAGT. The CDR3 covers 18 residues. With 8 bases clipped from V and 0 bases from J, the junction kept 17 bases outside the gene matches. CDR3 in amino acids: CASDFRTGRIGLNTEAFF. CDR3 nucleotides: TGTGCCAGCGATTTCAGGACAGGGCGAATTGGGCTGAACACTGAAGCTTTCTTT.

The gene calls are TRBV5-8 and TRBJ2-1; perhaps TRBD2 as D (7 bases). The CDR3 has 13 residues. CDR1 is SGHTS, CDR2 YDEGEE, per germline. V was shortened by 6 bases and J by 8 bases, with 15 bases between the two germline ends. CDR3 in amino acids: CASMVTGRDEQFF. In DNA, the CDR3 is TGTGCCAGCATGGTCACAGGGAGGGATGAGCAGTTCTTC.

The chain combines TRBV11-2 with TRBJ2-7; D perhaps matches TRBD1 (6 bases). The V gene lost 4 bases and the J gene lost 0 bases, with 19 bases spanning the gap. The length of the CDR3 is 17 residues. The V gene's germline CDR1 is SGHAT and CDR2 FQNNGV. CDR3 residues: CASSSGPGTPTSYEQYF. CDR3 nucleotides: TGTGCCAGCAGCTCGGGCCCCGGGACACCAACCTCCTACGAGCAGTACTTC.

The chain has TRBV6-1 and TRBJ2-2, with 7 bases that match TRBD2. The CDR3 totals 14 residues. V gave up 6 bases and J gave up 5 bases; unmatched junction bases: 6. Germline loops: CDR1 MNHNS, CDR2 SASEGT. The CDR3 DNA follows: TGTGCCAGCAGGCCGGGGGGAGAAACCGGGGAGCTGTTTTTT. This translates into CASRPGGETGELFF.

CDR3 sequence reads: CASSQGARTTDGYTF. The CDR3 region has the DNA TGCGCCAGCAGCCAAGGAGCGAGGACAACGGATGGCTACACCTTC. The chain combines TRBV4-1 with TRBJ1-2, with a weak D call TRBD1 (5 bases). Deletions cut 1 base from V and 6 bases from J, with 15 bases between. CDR1 MGHRA and CDR2 YSYEKL come from the germline V gene. The CDR3 is made up of 15 amino acids.

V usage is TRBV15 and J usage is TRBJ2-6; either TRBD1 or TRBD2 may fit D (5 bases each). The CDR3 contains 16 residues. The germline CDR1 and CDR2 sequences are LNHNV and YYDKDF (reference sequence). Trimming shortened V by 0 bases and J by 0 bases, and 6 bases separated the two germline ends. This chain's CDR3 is CATSRDGASGANVLTF. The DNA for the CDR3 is TGTGCCACCAGCAGAGACGGGGCCTCTGGGGCCAACGTCCTGACTTTC.

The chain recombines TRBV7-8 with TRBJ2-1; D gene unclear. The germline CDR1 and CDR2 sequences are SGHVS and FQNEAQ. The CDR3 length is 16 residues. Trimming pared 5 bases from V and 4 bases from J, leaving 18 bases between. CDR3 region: CASSPDPSSRYNEQFF. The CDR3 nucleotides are TGTGCCAGCAGCCCGGATCCTAGTAGCCGTTACAATGAGCAGTTCTTC.

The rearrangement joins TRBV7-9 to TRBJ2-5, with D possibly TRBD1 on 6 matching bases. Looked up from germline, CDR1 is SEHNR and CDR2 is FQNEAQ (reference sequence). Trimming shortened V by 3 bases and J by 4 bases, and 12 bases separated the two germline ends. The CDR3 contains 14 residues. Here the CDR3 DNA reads TGTGCCAGCAGCTTGTTGTCGACAGGAGAGACCCAGTACTTC. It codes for CASSLLSTGETQYF. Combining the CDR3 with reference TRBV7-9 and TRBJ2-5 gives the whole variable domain DTGVSQNPRHKITKRGQNVTFRCDPISEHNRLYWYRQTLGQGPEFLTYFQNEAQLEKSRLLSDRFSAERPKGSFSTLEIQRTEQGDSAMYLCASSLLSTGETQYFGPGTRLLVL.

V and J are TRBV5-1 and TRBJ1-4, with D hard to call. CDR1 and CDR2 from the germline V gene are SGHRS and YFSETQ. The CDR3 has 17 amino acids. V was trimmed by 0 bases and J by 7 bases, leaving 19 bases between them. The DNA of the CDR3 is TGCGCCAGCAGCTTGGCATTTCAGGTCTCAATGGGTGAAAAACTGTTTTTT. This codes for CASSLAFQVSMGEKLFF.

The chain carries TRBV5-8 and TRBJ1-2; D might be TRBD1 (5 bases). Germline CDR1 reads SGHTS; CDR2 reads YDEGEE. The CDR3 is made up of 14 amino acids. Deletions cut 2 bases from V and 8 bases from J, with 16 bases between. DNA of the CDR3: TGTGCCAGCAGCTTTCGGTCTGGGGGGAGAGGCTACACCTTC. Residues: CASSFRSGGRGYTF.

CDR3 amino acids: CASSLRTLDYEQYF. CDR3 nucleotide sequence: TGTGCCAGCAGCCTGCGGACTTTAGACTACGAGCAGTACTTC. The V gene is TRBV4-2, the J gene TRBJ2-7, with D tentatively TRBD2 (5 bases). Looked up from germline, CDR1 is LGHNA and CDR2 is YNFKEQ. Trimming took off 4 bases at V and 3 bases at J, with 13 bases between the two ends. The CDR3 is made up of 14 amino acids.

The CDR3 spells CASSPQDTEAFF. CDR3 in DNA: TGTGCCAGCAGCCCCCAAGACACTGAAGCTTTCTTT. The chain employs TRBV9 and TRBJ1-1, with D unclear. V lost 4 bases and J 3 bases, leaving 7 bases between the germline ends. The CDR3 spans 12 residues. Germline CDR1 and CDR2: SGDLS and YYNGEE.

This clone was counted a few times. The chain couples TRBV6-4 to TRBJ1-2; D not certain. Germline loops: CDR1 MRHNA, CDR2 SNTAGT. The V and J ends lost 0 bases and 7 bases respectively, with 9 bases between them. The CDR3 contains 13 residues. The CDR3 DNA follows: TGTGCCAGCAGTGACTCCCCGGGAGCTGGCTACACCTTC. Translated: CASSDSPGAGYTF.